This is a list of T cell receptor beta chains from one sample in a study of glioma-infiltrating T cells after dendritic cell vaccination. Assay used: immunoSEQ multiplex PCR; TCRdb lists only in-frame clones, some missing. The table has 100,000 or so clones, 90% seen once. The sequencing used blood, collected after dendritic cell vaccination. The source of these receptors is a human donor with glioblastoma. Both conserved end residues are part of each CDR3. The D gene is left open where the match is weak. Size is omitted from some rows. Given values are once, few, many or a class for expanded clones.

>TRBV2|TRBJ1-5|.|.
CASRAITGRHQPQHF
TGTGCCAGCAGAGCCATCACGGGGAGGCATCAGCCCCAGCATTTT
>TRBV2|TRBJ2-7|once|.
CASSKPPGEQYF
TGTGCCAGCAGTAAACCACCGGGGGAGCAGTACTTC
>TRBV14|TRBJ2-2|once|TRBD2
CASSRRALAGTGELFF
TGTGCCAGCAGCAGAAGGGCTCTAGCGGGGACCGGGGAGCTGTTTTTT
>TRBV11-2|TRBJ1-2|.|TRBD1
CASSPGTGSSNYGYTF
TGTGCCAGCAGTCCCGGGACAGGGAGTTCTAACTATGGCTACACCTTC
>TRBV29-1|TRBJ2-5|.|TRBD2
CSAPKGGASGRAIEETQYF
TGCAGCGCTCCCAAAGGGGGGGCTAGCGGGAGGGCCATCGAAGAGACCCAGTACTTC
>TRBV27|TRBJ2-7|.|.
CASSTGGLWEQYF
TGTGCCAGCAGCACCGGGGGGCTGTGGGAGCAGTACTTC
>TRBV10-2|TRBJ2-4|.|TRBD2
CATVGGFTAKNIQYF
TGCGCCACTGTGGGGGGGTTCACCGCCAAAAACATTCAGTACTTC
>TRBV6-5|TRBJ1-1|.|TRBD1
CASSYSIGGNTEAFF
TGTGCCAGCAGTTACTCGATAGGGGGCAACACTGAAGCTTTCTTT
>TRBV10-2|TRBJ2-2|.|.
CASSESTFGELFF
TGCGCCAGCAGTGAGTCCACTTTTGGGGAGCTGTTTTTT
>TRBV10-3|TRBJ2-5|.|TRBD2
CAISELKGAGEETQYF
TGTGCCATCAGTGAGTTAAAGGGTGCGGGAGAAGAGACCCAGTACTTC
>TRBV11-3|TRBJ1-3|.|.
CASSLEVSTSGNTIYF
TGTGCCAGCAGCTTAGAGGTGAGCACCTCTGGAAACACCATATATTTT
>TRBV20-1|TRBJ2-7|.|TRBD1
CSVRQGPEQYF
TGCAGTGTCCGACAGGGTCCCGAGCAGTACTTC
>TRBV5-1|TRBJ1-1|.|.
CASSFGGRGAGTEAFF
TGCGCCAGCAGCTTTGGAGGCCGGGGGGCTGGCACTGAAGCTTTCTTT
>TRBV19|TRBJ2-7|once|.
CAFRVSYEQYF
TGTGCCTTCAGGGTTTCCTACGAGCAGTACTTC
>TRBV19|TRBJ1-4|.|TRBD1
CASSETTGDVGKLFF
TGTGCCAGTAGTGAAACGACAGGGGATGTGGGAAAACTGTTTTTT
>TRBV7-8|TRBJ1-4|.|.
CASRPDETGEKLFF
TGTGCCAGCAGACCCGATGAGACTGGGGAAAAACTGTTTTTT
>TRBV6-1|TRBJ1-5|.|.
CASRQEIRQPQHF
TGTGCCAGCAGACAGGAAATTCGACAGCCCCAGCATTTT
>TRBV5-1|TRBJ2-1|.|TRBD1
CASSLRGQGYNEQFF
TGCGCCAGCAGCTTGAGGGGACAGGGGTACAATGAGCAGTTCTTC
>TRBV9|TRBJ2-3|once|TRBD1
CASSAPPGQGSLSDTQYF
TGTGCCAGCAGCGCCCCCCCGGGACAGGGTAGTTTGTCCGATACGCAGTATTTT
>TRBV6-1|TRBJ2-2|.|TRBD1
CASRGQGTGELFF
TGTGCCAGCAGAGGACAGGGTACCGGGGAGCTGTTTTTT
>TRBV27|TRBJ2-7|.|TRBD2
CASSFVSGRGRYEQYF
TGTGCCAGCAGTTTCGTGTCGGGGAGGGGAAGATACGAGCAGTACTTC
>TRBV5-6|TRBJ2-3|.|.
CASSDLARDTQYF
TGTGCCAGCAGCGATCTAGCGCGGGATACGCAGTATTTT
>TRBV6-1|TRBJ2-7|.|TRBD1
CASRGTGDHTNEQYF
TGTGCCAGCAGGGGGACAGGGGACCACACTAACGAGCAGTACTTC
>TRBV10-2|TRBJ2-7|.|TRBD2
CASSEPSSGTSGLYEQYF
TGCGCCAGCAGTGAGCCCTCTTCCGGGACTAGCGGCCTATACGAGCAGTACTTC
>TRBV4-1|TRBJ2-3|.|TRBD2
CASSQTREGRGTDTQYF
TGCGCCAGCAGCCAAACCCGGGAGGGCCGGGGCACAGATACGCAGTATTTT
>TRBV7-9|TRBJ2-7|.|.
CASSLAGDPYEQYF
TGTGCCAGCAGCTTAGCGGGAGATCCCTACGAGCAGTACTTC
>TRBV9|TRBJ2-1|.|.
CASAGSGPYNEQFF
TGTGCCAGTGCCGGTAGCGGACCCTACAATGAGCAGTTCTTC
>TRBV29-1|TRBJ1-1|.|.
CSTEGEGPAFF
TGCAGCACCGAGGGGGAGGGGCCGGCTTTCTTT
>TRBV2|TRBJ1-5|.|.
CASSEAMGGGNQPQHF
TGTGCCAGCAGTGAAGCTATGGGGGGGGGCAATCAGCCCCAGCATTTT
>TRBV7-2|TRBJ1-1|once|.
CASSLYAFF
TGTGCCAGCAGCTTATATGCTTTCTTT
>TRBV19|TRBJ1-5|few|.
CASREGNQPQHF
TGTGCCAGCAGGGAGGGCAATCAGCCCCAGCATTTT
>TRBV5-1|TRBJ1-2|.|.
CASSLGQATNYGYTF
TGCGCCAGCAGCTTGGGTCAGGCGACTAACTATGGCTACACCTTC
>TRBV6-6|TRBJ2-7|.|.
CASSRQSSDEQYF
TGTGCCAGCAGTAGACAGTCATCGGACGAGCAGTACTTC
>TRBV5-6|TRBJ2-3|.|.
CASSFGAVADTQYF
TGTGCCAGCAGCTTTGGAGCGGTTGCAGATACGCAGTATTTT
>TRBV11-2|TRBJ2-7|.|.
CASSGGSYEQYF
TGTGCCAGCAGCGGCGGCTCCTACGAGCAGTACTTC
>TRBV5-4|TRBJ2-3|.|.
CASSPGEGGTTDTQYF
TGTGCCAGCAGCCCCGGTGAGGGCGGGACCACAGATACGCAGTATTTT
>TRBV6-1|TRBJ2-6|.|TRBD2
CASSGGLAALKDGANVLTF
TGTGCCAGCAGTGGGGGACTAGCGGCCCTGAAAGATGGGGCCAACGTCCTGACTTTC
>TRBV7-2|TRBJ2-5|.|TRBD1
CASSLAPDRARETQYF
TGTGCCAGCAGCTTAGCCCCCGACAGGGCTAGGGAGACCCAGTACTTC
>TRBV6-5|TRBJ2-7|.|TRBD2
CASRAPGLAGEQYF
TGTGCCAGCAGAGCACCGGGACTAGCCGGCGAGCAGTACTTC
>TRBV2|TRBJ2-7|few|.
CASSEAPLDYEQYF
TGTGCCAGCAGTGAAGCGCCACTAGACTACGAGCAGTACTTC
>TRBV5-1|TRBJ1-2|.|TRBD1
CASSLPDRGGSYTF
TGCGCCAGCAGCTTGCCCGACAGGGGAGGGAGCTACACCTTC
>TRBV9|TRBJ2-7|.|.
CASSVLSGDYEQYF
TGTGCCAGCAGCGTACTGTCAGGGGACTACGAGCAGTACTTC
>TRBV7-9|TRBJ2-7|.|.
CASRDTGSSYEQYF
TGTGCCAGCAGAGACACGGGGTCCTCCTACGAGCAGTACTTC
>TRBV19|TRBJ2-1|.|TRBD1
CASRGTGEVFDEQFF
TGTGCCAGTAGGGGGACAGGGGAAGTGTTCGATGAGCAGTTCTTC
>TRBV10-3|TRBJ2-1|.|.
CAIRQDMGGNEQFF
TGTGCCATCAGACAGGACATGGGCGGCAATGAGCAGTTCTTC
>TRBV27|TRBJ2-2|.|.
CASSLLGQTNTGELFF
TGTGCCAGCAGTTTATTAGGACAGACGAACACCGGGGAGCTGTTTTTT
>TRBV2|TRBJ2-7|once|TRBD2
CASSFLTSAYEQYF
TGTGCCAGCAGTTTCTTGACTAGCGCCTACGAGCAGTACTTC
>TRBV15|TRBJ2-7|.|.
CATSGTDLGEQYF
TGTGCCACCAGCGGGACTGATTTGGGGGAGCAGTACTTC
>TRBV5-1|TRBJ2-2|.|.
CASSLLQVTGELFF
TGCGCCAGCAGCTTGCTTCAGGTCACCGGGGAGCTGTTTTTT
>TRBV19|TRBJ2-1|.|TRBD2
CASSTPGGAYNEQFF
TGTGCCAGTAGTACGCCGGGGGGGGCGTACAATGAGCAGTTCTTC
>TRBV2|TRBJ2-7|.|.
CASRGPAYEQYF
TGTGCCAGCAGGGGGCCAGCCTACGAGCAGTACTTC
>TRBV2|TRBJ2-7|.|.
CASRSGYQYF
TGTGCCAGCAGGAGCGGTTATCAGTACTTC
>TRBV27|TRBJ2-7|.|TRBD1
CASSSTGGTGYEQYF
TGTGCCAGCAGTTCGACAGGGGGCACTGGCTACGAGCAGTACTTC
>TRBV2|TRBJ2-3|.|TRBD2
CASRVGLAGRRYTDTQYF
TGTGCCAGCAGGGTGGGACTAGCGGGGAGACGTTACACAGATACGCAGTATTTT
>TRBV6-5|TRBJ2-1|.|.
CASSTVPGGGEQFF
TGTGCCAGCAGTACCGTCCCTGGGGGAGGTGAGCAGTTCTTC
>TRBV2|TRBJ1-1|.|.
CASSTGRATEAFF
TGTGCCAGCAGTACAGGGCGGGCCACTGAAGCTTTCTTT
>TRBV6-1|TRBJ1-5|.|.
CASSVAGEVGQPQHF
TGTGCCAGCAGTGTAGCAGGGGAAGTGGGTCAGCCCCAGCATTTT
>TRBV9|TRBJ2-7|.|TRBD2
CASSVEATSGYEQYF
TGTGCCAGCAGCGTAGAGGCGACTAGCGGCTACGAGCAGTACTTC